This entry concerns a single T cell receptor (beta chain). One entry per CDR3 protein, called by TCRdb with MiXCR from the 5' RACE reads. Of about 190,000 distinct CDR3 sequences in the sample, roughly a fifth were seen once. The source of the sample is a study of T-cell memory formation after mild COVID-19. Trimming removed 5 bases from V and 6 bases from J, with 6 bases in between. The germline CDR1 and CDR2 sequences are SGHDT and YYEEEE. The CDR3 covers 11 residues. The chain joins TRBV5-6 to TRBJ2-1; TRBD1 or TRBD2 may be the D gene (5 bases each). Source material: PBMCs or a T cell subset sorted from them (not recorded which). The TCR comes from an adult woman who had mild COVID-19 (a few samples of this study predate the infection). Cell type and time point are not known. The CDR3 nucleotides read TGTGCCAGCAGGAGGGGCAATGAGCAGTTCTTC. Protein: CASRRGNEQFF.